This is a list of T cell receptor beta chains from one sample in a study of T cell changes during pregnancy in multiple sclerosis. The assay was immunoSEQ multiplex PCR, and TCRdb's table has in-frame clones only and misses some. The sample comprises around 60,000 clones, roughly 90% of which are singletons, and roughly 2.7% rests with the top ten. The specimen was peripheral blood, collected in the second trimester of pregnancy. Source of these receptors: a female donor in good health, enrolled as a control in a pregnancy study. CDR3s include the opening cysteine and the closing phenylalanine or tryptophan. Fields, in order: clone size, J gene, V gene, CDR3 protein. Size is omitted from some rows. Given values are once, few, many or a class for expanded clones.

>NA|TRBJ2-7|TRBV12-5
CASGLSHRSYEQYF
>NA|TRBJ2-7|TRBV4-1
CASSQVKGLPGQEAYEQYF
>NA|TRBJ2-7|TRBV20-1
CSASPLYEQYF
>NA|TRBJ1-2|TRBV6-1
CASSAGQKNYGYTF
>NA|TRBJ2-2|TRBV10-3
CAIRGPNTGELFF
>NA|TRBJ2-5|TRBV7-9
CASSLQQGQETQYF
>NA|TRBJ1-2|TRBV28
CASSLDVGAGQGYTF
>NA|TRBJ2-5|TRBV11-2
CASSHMSTGRETQYF
>NA|TRBJ2-1|TRBV14
CASRPGESGPYNEQFF
>NA|TRBJ2-1|TRBV7-3
CASSLRDSPRSEQFF
>NA|TRBJ2-3|TRBV9
CASSVDQGESDTQYF
>NA|TRBJ2-7|TRBV10-3
CAAAGVGNEQYF
>NA|TRBJ2-7|TRBV2
CASSELGQLTYEQYF
>once|TRBJ2-1|TRBV9
CASSPRTSGRGDNEQFF
>NA|TRBJ1-5|TRBV5-1
CASSLGPGTGSSNQPQHF
>NA|TRBJ2-7|TRBV19
CASSQGTHYEQYF
>NA|TRBJ2-7|TRBV5-1
CASSLTSGGLRSQYF
>few|TRBJ2-7|TRBV30
CAWESGREGLHEQYF
>NA|TRBJ2-1|TRBV11-2
CASSLPGDYEQFF
>NA|TRBJ2-7|TRBV5-6
CASSWGLSGTFYEQYF
>few|TRBJ1-1|TRBV19
CASKRDSDTEAFF
>NA|TRBJ2-7|TRBV4-2
CASSSGTSGQGEQYF
>NA|TRBJ2-7|TRBV28
CASSDPGQGAGEQYF
>NA|TRBJ2-5|TRBV7-8
CASSLTGGAGETQYF
>NA|TRBJ2-7|TRBV5-1
CASSPGRGLYEQYF
>NA|TRBJ2-1|TRBV30
CAFPPGLPPNEQFF
>NA|TRBJ1-1|TRBV30
CAWSVLGRGHNTEAFF
>NA|TRBJ2-3|TRBV20-1
CSTVRVDTQYF